A selection of T cell receptor beta chains follows, all from one sample in a study of blood T cell repertoires in COVID-19. Using immunoSEQ multiplex PCR, the repertoire was profiled, and TCRdb retains in-frame clones only, with some absent. The top ten clones hold around 5.9% of a sample with under 300,000 clones, 83% of them seen once. Sequencing was done on a sample of peripheral blood. All receptors come from a human donor in a cohort sampled during active COVID-19. Both conserved end residues are part of each CDR3. Each record gives: clone size, J gene, D gene, V gene, CDR3 DNA, CDR3 protein. D genes are given only for firm matches. For some rows the clone size is stated as once, few or many, or as a class when expanded; others skip it.

. TRBJ1-3 TRBD1 TRBV19 TGTGCCAGCAGGAGGGACAGGGAATCTGGAAACACCATATATTTT CASRRDRESGNTIYF
. TRBJ2-7 TRBD1 TRBV11-2 TGTGCCAGCAGCTTAGGGGGGACAGGGGGCTACGAGCAGTACTTC CASSLGGTGGYEQYF
. TRBJ2-1 . TRBV5-1 TGCGCCAGCAGCTTAACGGCCATAGCAAATGAGCAGTTCTTC CASSLTAIANEQFF
. TRBJ2-5 . TRBV9 TGTGCCAGCAGCGTAGGGGCTACGGGACATGGAGAGACCCAGTACTTC CASSVGATGHGETQYF
. TRBJ1-6 . TRBV19 TGTGCCAGTAGTGATCAGTCTTCCTATAATTCACCCCTCCACTTT CASSDQSSYNSPLHF
. TRBJ1-1 TRBD1 TRBV27 TGTGCCAGCAGACGTAACAGGGGGCGAGACACTGAAGCTTTCTTT CASRRNRGRDTEAFF
. TRBJ1-1 . TRBV7-9 TGTGCCAGCAGCTTAGTCGGCAGGTCCATGAACACTGAAGCTTTCTTT CASSLVGRSMNTEAFF
. TRBJ2-7 . TRBV18 TGTGCCAGCTCACCGGGACAAGCCTCCTACGAGCAGTACTTC CASSPGQASYEQYF
. TRBJ2-3 TRBD1 TRBV24-1 TGTGCCACCAGGGACAGGGGGCAGGTAGATACGCAGTATTTT CATRDRGQVDTQYF
. TRBJ1-1 . TRBV5-1 TGCGCCAGCAGGTCGCAGGGGATGAACACTGAAGCTTTCTTT CASRSQGMNTEAFF
once TRBJ2-7 . TRBV28 TGTGCCAGCAGGCCCTATCGGGGAAACTACGAGCAGTACTTC CASRPYRGNYEQYF
few TRBJ2-1 TRBD2 TRBV4-1 TGCGCCAGCAGCCAAGGGGGGACTAAGCAGTTCTTC CASSQGGTKQFF
many TRBJ2-5 TRBD2 TRBV3-1/TRBV3-2 TGTGCCAGCAGCCGGCGGACTAGCGTGTTCGGAGTGGAGACCCAGTACTTC CASSRRTSVFGVETQYF
. TRBJ1-4 . TRBV19 TGTGCCAGTAGTCCTCAGGTCGGGGGAATGGAAAAACTGTTTTTT CASSPQVGGMEKLFF
once TRBJ2-5 TRBD1 TRBV7-2 TGTGCCAGCAGCCTAGGACAGGACCAAGAGACCCAGTACTTC CASSLGQDQETQYF
few TRBJ1-1 . TRBV10-1 TGCGCCAGCAGTAGGGGTGTGAACACTGAAGCTTTCTTT CASSRGVNTEAFF
. TRBJ2-2 . TRBV5-4 TGTGCCAGCAGCTTGGCCGGGAGTATTCAGTCCGGGGAGCTGTTTTTT CASSLAGSIQSGELFF
. TRBJ2-3 TRBD2 TRBV18 TGTGCCAGCTCACCTTCTGGCGGGAGTAGCACAGATACGCAGTATTTT CASSPSGGSSTDTQYF
once TRBJ1-4 . TRBV11-2 TGTGCCAGCAGCTTAGGACCAGGGCCTAATGAAAAACTGTTTTTT CASSLGPGPNEKLFF
. TRBJ1-5 TRBD1 TRBV6-5 TGTGCCAGCAGTCCTTCGACAGGGCTTAATCAGCCCCAGCATTTT CASSPSTGLNQPQHF
. TRBJ1-1 . TRBV24-1 TGTGCCACCAGTGGTCAGGGGTCAGACACTGAAGCTTTCTTT CATSGQGSDTEAFF
. TRBJ2-3 TRBD2 TRBV10-3 TGTGCCATCAGTGACCCGAGAGCGGGAGGGACAGATACGCAGTATTTT CAISDPRAGGTDTQYF